A selection of T cell receptor beta chains follows, all from one sample in a study of cytomegalovirus exposure and HLA in healthy donors. The method was immunoSEQ multiplex PCR; TCRdb's version includes in-frame clones alone and lacks a portion of them. The sample records some 140,000 clones, about four fifths being singletons. Sequenced material: PBMCs. These receptors originate from a man aged 25 to 45 in good health. CDR3s include the opening cysteine and the closing phenylalanine or tryptophan. The D gene is left open where the match is weak. A clone size is listed for some rows: how often the clone was seen (once, few, many), or a class if it is expanded.

TRBV7-3,.,.,TRBJ2-1,TGTGCCAGCAGCCTACCCGGAACATCGACAGTTGAGCAGTTCTTC,CASSLPGTSTVEQFF
TRBV9,.,TRBD2,TRBJ2-7,TGTGCCAGCAGCGAGGGGACTAGCGGGAGGGCCTTCTCCTACGAGCAGTACTTC,CASSEGTSGRAFSYEQYF
TRBV5-4,.,.,TRBJ1-1,TGTGCCAGCAGTTGGGCGCGGGGGGTGAACACTGAAGCTTTCTTT,CASSWARGVNTEAFF
TRBV30,.,TRBD1,TRBJ2-7,TGTGCCTGGGGGGGTGCAGGGGGCATCGACGAGCAGTACTTC,CAWGGAGGIDEQYF
TRBV25-1,once,.,TRBJ2-3,TGTGCCAGCAGTGACTCTTCTGGCACAGATACGCAGTATTTT,CASSDSSGTDTQYF
TRBV6-5,.,TRBD1,TRBJ1-2,TGTGCCAGCACCACCGGGACAGGGTTCGGTGGCTACACCTTC,CASTTGTGFGGYTF
TRBV13,few,TRBD2,TRBJ2-3,TGTGCCAGCAGCTCCCCCCGACTAGCCGACACAGATACGCAGTATTTT,CASSSPRLADTDTQYF
TRBV6-1,.,TRBD1,TRBJ1-2,TGTGCCAGCAGTAGAGAAGACAGGGGGGGCTATGGCTACACCTTC,CASSREDRGGYGYTF
TRBV19,.,.,TRBJ2-7,TGTGCCAGTAGTATCGAGGGGGACATCTACGAGCAGTACTTC,CASSIEGDIYEQYF
TRBV29-1,few,TRBD2,TRBJ2-7,TGCAGCGTTGAAGTGAAGCGGGAGGGGGAGCAGTACTTC,CSVEVKREGEQYF
TRBV28,once,TRBD1,TRBJ2-7,TGTGCCGGTTCTAGGACAGGGCGGCCTCCCTACGAGCAGTACTTC,CAGSRTGRPPYEQYF
TRBV25-1,.,TRBD2,TRBJ2-7,TGTGCCAGCAGAGATGAGCGGGAGCGCTACGAGCAGTACTTC,CASRDERERYEQYF
TRBV5-5,.,.,TRBJ1-1,TGTGCCAGTGACACCATTGGCACTGAAGCTTTCTTT,CASDTIGTEAFF
TRBV11-2,.,TRBD2,TRBJ2-2,TGTGCCAGCAGCCCCCTGGTTCTAGCGGGAGTCGGGGAGCTGTTTTTT,CASSPLVLAGVGELFF
TRBV19,.,TRBD2,TRBJ2-1,TGTGCCAGTAGCCCCACAAGCGGGAGGTGGAATGAGCAGTTCTTC,CASSPTSGRWNEQFF
TRBV6-4,.,.,TRBJ2-2,TGTGCCAGCAGTGACACCCCTCTGCGGGGACTCGGCGGGGAGCTGTTTTTT,CASSDTPLRGLGGELFF
TRBV29-1,.,TRBD1,TRBJ2-2,TGCAGCGTTGAAGAATCCGGGACAGGGGTCGGGGAGCTGTTTTTT,CSVEESGTGVGELFF
TRBV9,.,.,TRBJ1-1,TGTGCCAGCAGCCTCGGTGGGGCCTGGGCGACTGAAGCTTTCTTT,CASSLGGAWATEAFF
TRBV28,few,.,TRBJ1-2,TGTGCCAGCAGCCCCGGACAGTTCTATGGCTACACCTTC,CASSPGQFYGYTF
TRBV10-3,few,.,TRBJ1-3,TGTGCCAGCGGGCCCGGGCCCCTCTCTGGAAACACCATATATTTT,CASGPGPLSGNTIYF
TRBV9,.,.,TRBJ2-2,TGTGCCAGCAGCCCCTGGGACTCCGGGGAGCTGTTTTTT,CASSPWDSGELFF
TRBV4-1,.,.,TRBJ2-1,TGCGCCAGCAGCCAATTTGCGGGAAATAATGAGCAGTTCTTC,CASSQFAGNNEQFF
TRBV5-4,.,.,TRBJ2-1,TGTGCCAGCAGCTCGTGGAGCTCCTACAATGAGCAGTTCTTC,CASSSWSSYNEQFF
TRBV4-1,.,TRBD1,TRBJ1-6,TGCGCCAGCAGCCAAGCGAGGGACAGGGACTCACCCCTCCACTTT,CASSQARDRDSPLHF
TRBV28,.,.,TRBJ2-1,TGTGCCAGCAGCACTCCCGACAGAGCATACAATGAGCAGTTCTTC,CASSTPDRAYNEQFF
TRBV19,few,TRBD2,TRBJ2-1,TGTGCCAGTAGTATAAGTAGCGGGAGCTCCTACAATGAGCAGTTCTTC,CASSISSGSSYNEQFF
TRBV30,.,TRBD1,TRBJ2-2,TGTGCCTGGAGTGATGGGACAGGGAGGGCCGGGGAGCTGTTTTTT,CAWSDGTGRAGELFF
TRBV6-5,.,.,TRBJ2-3,TGTGCCAGCAAGAGGGATTATCAGGATACGCAGTATTTT,CASKRDYQDTQYF
TRBV7-9,many,TRBD2,TRBJ2-2,TGTGCCAGCAGCTTATGGACTAGCGGCACCGGGGAGCTGTTTTTT,CASSLWTSGTGELFF
TRBV29-1,.,TRBD2,TRBJ2-1,TGCAGCGGCACCGGGGGGGGTGAGCAGTTCTTC,CSGTGGGEQFF
TRBV28,.,TRBD1,TRBJ1-1,TGTGCCAGCAGGACGGGGACAGTCGGTGCTACTGAAGCTTTCTTT,CASRTGTVGATEAFF
TRBV2,.,.,TRBJ2-1,TGTGCCAGCACAGCGGACAATGAGCAGTTCTTC,CASTADNEQFF
TRBV5-1,.,TRBD2,TRBJ2-3,TGCGCCAGTCGGACTAGCGGGCTCACTAGCACAGATACGCAGTATTTT,CASRTSGLTSTDTQYF
TRBV5-1,.,.,TRBJ2-5,TGCGCCAGCAGCTTGGCGGGAGTAGGAGAGACCCAGTACTTC,CASSLAGVGETQYF
TRBV29-1,few,TRBD1,TRBJ2-7,TGCAGCGTTGAAGATGGCACAGGGGGCTGGGGGGAGCAGTACTTC,CSVEDGTGGWGEQYF
TRBV18,.,.,TRBJ2-1,TGTGCCAGCTCCTCTCGGCGGGGTGGGAGAGATGAGCAGTTCTTC,CASSSRRGGRDEQFF
TRBV7-9,once,TRBD1,TRBJ2-4,TGTTCCAGCAGCTTAGCGGTCGGGACAGGGGTATATTACATTCAGTACTTC,CSSSLAVGTGVYYIQYF
TRBV28,.,.,TRBJ1-4,TGTGCCAGCACCCTCGGGGGTGTTCATGAAAAACTGTTTTTT,CASTLGGVHEKLFF
TRBV19,.,TRBD1,TRBJ1-2,TGTGCCAGTAGTATCCCCGACAGGGTTGGCTATGGCTACACCTTC,CASSIPDRVGYGYTF
TRBV9,.,TRBD2,TRBJ2-1,TGTGCCAGCAGCGCCGGGACTAGTGGTAGTTATGAGCAGTTCTTC,CASSAGTSGSYEQFF
TRBV27,once,.,TRBJ1-1,TGTGCCAGCAGTTTAAGGCCCCTAGGGGCCACTGAAGCTTTCTTT,CASSLRPLGATEAFF
TRBV7-3,.,TRBD1,TRBJ2-1,TGTGCCAGCAGCCCCACAGGGGGCAATGAGCAGTTCTTC,CASSPTGGNEQFF
TRBV30,.,TRBD2,TRBJ2-3,TGTGCCTGGAGTGGTTCAGCGGGAGGAACAGATACGCAGTATTTT,CAWSGSAGGTDTQYF
TRBV5-1,.,TRBD1,TRBJ2-5,TGCGCCAGCAGCGTTGGGACAGGGAGGGAGACCCAGTACTTC,CASSVGTGRETQYF
TRBV5-6,.,.,TRBJ2-7,TGTGCCAGCAGCTCCCCTCTAGCGCCCAGTTACGAGCAGTACTTC,CASSSPLAPSYEQYF
TRBV29-1,once,TRBD2,TRBJ2-7,TGCAGCGTTGTTGGCCTAGCGGGAGAGATCTACGAGCAGTACTTC,CSVVGLAGEIYEQYF